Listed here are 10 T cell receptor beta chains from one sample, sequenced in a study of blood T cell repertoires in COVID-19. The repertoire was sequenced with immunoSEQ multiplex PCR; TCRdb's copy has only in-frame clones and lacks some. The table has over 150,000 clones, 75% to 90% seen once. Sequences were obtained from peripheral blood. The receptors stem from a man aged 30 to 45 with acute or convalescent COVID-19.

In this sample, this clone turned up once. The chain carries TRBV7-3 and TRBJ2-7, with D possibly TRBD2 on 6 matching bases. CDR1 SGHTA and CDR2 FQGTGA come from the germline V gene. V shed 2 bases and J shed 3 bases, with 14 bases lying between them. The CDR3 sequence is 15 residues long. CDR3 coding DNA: TGTGCCAGCAGCTTATTGGCGGGGAACCACTACGAGCAGTACTTC. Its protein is CASSLLAGNHYEQYF. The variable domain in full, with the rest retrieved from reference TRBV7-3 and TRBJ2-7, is GAGVSQTPSNKVTEKGKYVELRCDPISGHTALYWYRQSLGQGPEFLIYFQGTGAADDSGLPNDRFFAVRPEGSVSTLKIQRTERGDSAVYLCASSLLAGNHYEQYFGPGTRLTVT.

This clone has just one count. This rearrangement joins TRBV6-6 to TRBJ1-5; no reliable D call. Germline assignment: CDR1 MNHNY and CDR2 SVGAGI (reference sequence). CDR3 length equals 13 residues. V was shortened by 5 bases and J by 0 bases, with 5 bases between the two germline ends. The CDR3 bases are TGTGCCAGCAGTACCAGTAGCAATCAGCCCCAGCATTTT. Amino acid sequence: CASSTSSNQPQHF.

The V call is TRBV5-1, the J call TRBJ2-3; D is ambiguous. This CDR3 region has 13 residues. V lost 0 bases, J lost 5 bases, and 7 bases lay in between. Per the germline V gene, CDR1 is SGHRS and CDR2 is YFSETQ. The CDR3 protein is CASSLGAQDTQYF. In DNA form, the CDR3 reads TGCGCCAGCAGCTTGGGAGCGCAAGATACGCAGTATTTT.

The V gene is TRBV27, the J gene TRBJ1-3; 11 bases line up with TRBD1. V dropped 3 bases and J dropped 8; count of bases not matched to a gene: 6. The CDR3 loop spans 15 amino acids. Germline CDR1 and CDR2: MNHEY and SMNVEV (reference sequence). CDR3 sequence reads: CASSFLGGQGDTIYF. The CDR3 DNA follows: TGTGCCAGCAGTTTTCTGGGGGGACAGGGGGACACCATATATTTT.

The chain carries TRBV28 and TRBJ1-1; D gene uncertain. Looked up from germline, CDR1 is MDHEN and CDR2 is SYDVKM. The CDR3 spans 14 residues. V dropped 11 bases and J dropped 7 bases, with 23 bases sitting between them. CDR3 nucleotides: TGTGCCTCGATTTATGGAGGGTTGCACAGTGAAGCTTTCTTT. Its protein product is CASIYGGLHSEAFF.

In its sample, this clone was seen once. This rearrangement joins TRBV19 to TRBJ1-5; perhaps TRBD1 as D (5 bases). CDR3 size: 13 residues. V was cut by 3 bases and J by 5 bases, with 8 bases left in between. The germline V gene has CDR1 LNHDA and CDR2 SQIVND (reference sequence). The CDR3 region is CASSIQGHQPQHF. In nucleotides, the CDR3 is TGTGCCAGTAGTATCCAGGGTCATCAGCCCCAGCATTTT.

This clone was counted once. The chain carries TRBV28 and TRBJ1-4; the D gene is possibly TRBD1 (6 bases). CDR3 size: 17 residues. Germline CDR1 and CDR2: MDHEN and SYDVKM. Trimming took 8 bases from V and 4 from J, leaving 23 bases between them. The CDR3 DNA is TGTGCCAGCGGCCAGGGGAGCCCCCCGAACGATAATGAAAAACTGTTTTTT. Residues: CASGQGSPPNDNEKLFF.

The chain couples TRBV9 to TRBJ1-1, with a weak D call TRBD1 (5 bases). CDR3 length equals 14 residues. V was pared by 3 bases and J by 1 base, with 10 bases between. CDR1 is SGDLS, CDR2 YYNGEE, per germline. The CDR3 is CASSGLTANTEAFF. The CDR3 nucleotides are TGTGCCAGCAGCGGACTGACAGCGAACACTGAAGCTTTCTTT.

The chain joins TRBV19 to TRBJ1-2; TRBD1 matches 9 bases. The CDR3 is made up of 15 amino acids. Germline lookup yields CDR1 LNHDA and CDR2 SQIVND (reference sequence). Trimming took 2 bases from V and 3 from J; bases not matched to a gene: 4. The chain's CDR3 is CASSIKQGAHYGYTF. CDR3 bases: TGTGCCAGTAGTATAAAACAGGGGGCGCACTATGGCTACACCTTC.

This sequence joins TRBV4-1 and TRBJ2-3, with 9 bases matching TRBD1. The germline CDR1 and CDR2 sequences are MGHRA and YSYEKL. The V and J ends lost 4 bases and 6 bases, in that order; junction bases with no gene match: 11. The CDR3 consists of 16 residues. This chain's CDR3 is CASSLTDRGAFDTQYF. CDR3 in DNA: TGCGCCAGCAGCCTTACCGACAGGGGGGCGTTCGATACGCAGTATTTT.